Following are 9 T cell receptor beta chains from one sample sequenced in a study of T-cell memory formation after mild COVID-19. TCRdb re-called the 5' RACE reads through MiXCR, storing one row per CDR3 protein. Among around 300,000 distinct CDR3 sequences listed, about a sixth were seen once. Input material: PBMCs or a T cell subset sorted from them (not recorded which). Receptors originate from a young man who had mild COVID-19 (a few samples of this study predate the infection). Cell type and time point are not known.

This clonotype was observed a few times. V gene TRBV25-1 combines with J gene TRBJ1-6; D is uncertain. Germline V gene lookup returns CDR1 MGHDK and CDR2 SYGVNS. This CDR3 contains 13 residues. With 4 bases removed from V and 9 bases from J, the gap between germline ends came to 10 bases. The CDR3 DNA reads TGTGCCAGCAGTGCATCTGCGACTTCACCCCTCCACTTT. Amino acid sequence: CASSASATSPLHF.

The rearrangement uses TRBV5-1 and TRBJ2-5, with TRBD1 matching 7 bases. The CDR3 has 13 residues. The V gene's germline CDR1 is SGHRS and CDR2 YFSETQ. V dropped 3 bases and J dropped 3; count of bases not matched to a gene: 2. The CDR3 protein is CASSWGQKETQYF. DNA of the CDR3: TGCGCCAGCAGCTGGGGACAGAAAGAGACCCAGTACTTC.

The chain couples TRBV7-3 to TRBJ2-1; 9 nucleotides line up with TRBD2. Trimming removed 5 bases from V and 2 bases from J; junction bases left unmatched: 10. The length of the CDR3 is 17 residues. Per germline, CDR1 SGHTA and CDR2 FQGTGA. The CDR3 sequence is CASSAHSERGAYNEQFF. DNA for the CDR3: TGTGCCAGCAGCGCACACTCTGAGCGGGGGGCCTACAATGAGCAGTTCTTC.

The chain recombines TRBV20-1 with TRBJ2-5; D is undetermined. The CDR3 contains 13 residues. Germline CDR1 and CDR2: DFQATT and SNEGSKA (reference sequence). Deletions cut 8 bases from V and 3 bases from J, with 16 bases between. CDR3 sequence (DNA): TGCAGTCCGTCGAAGGGCAGCAAAGAGACCCAGTACTTC. Translating gives CSPSKGSKETQYF.

Concerning this clonotype: A much larger clone differs by one base, so this may be a read error. This chain uses TRBV5-1 with TRBJ2-3, with TRBD2 as a possible D gene (6 bases). Trimming cost V 0 bases and J 2 bases, with 10 bases left between them. Per germline, CDR1 SGHRS and CDR2 YFSETQ. The CDR3 extends over 15 amino acids. The CDR3 DNA reads as TGCGCCAGCAGCTTGGTTCCGGGGGACACAGATACGCAGTATTTT. Its protein is CASSLVPGDTDTQYF.

J is TRBJ1-6 and V is TRBV5-1, with D possibly TRBD1 on 6 matching bases. This CDR3 is built from 15 residues. Germline-derived CDR1 and CDR2 are SGHRS and YFSETQ. V gave up 4 bases and J gave up 3 bases, with 11 bases separating them. This CDR3 reads CASSTRGHYNSPLHF. The CDR3 nucleotides read TGCGCCAGCAGCACTCGGGGGCACTATAATTCACCCCTCCACTTT.

This clonotype was observed a few times. The chain employs TRBV29-1 and TRBJ2-3, with 7 positions matching TRBD1. The CDR3 runs 13 residues. Germline values: CDR1 SQVTM, CDR2 ANQGSEA. The trim removed 0 bases at V and 8 bases at J, leaving 5 bases unmatched. The CDR3 sequence is CSVEDRSGGTQYF. The CDR3 nucleotides read TGCAGCGTTGAAGATCGATCAGGGGGTACGCAGTATTTT.

The V and J genes are TRBV4-3 and TRBJ1-1, with 7 bases matching TRBD1. Germline lookup yields CDR1 LGHNA and CDR2 YSLEER. The length of the CDR3 is 17 residues. Trimming took 3 bases from V and 4 from J; bases not matched to a gene: 14. CDR3 loop: CASSQGFVRGRGTEAFF. CDR3 sequence (DNA): TGCGCCAGCAGCCAGGGCTTCGTGAGGGGGCGCGGCACTGAAGCTTTCTTT.

This clonotype was observed a few times. The CDR3 DNA reads as TGTGCCAGCTGTGCTTTGGTGGGGAACACTGAAGCTTTCTTT. Protein: CASCALVGNTEAFF. V is TRBV10-3 and J is TRBJ1-1; D is ambiguous. This CDR3 has 14 residues. Germline V gene lookup returns CDR1 ENHRY and CDR2 SYGVKD. Trimming removed 10 bases from V and 1 base from J, with 16 bases in between.